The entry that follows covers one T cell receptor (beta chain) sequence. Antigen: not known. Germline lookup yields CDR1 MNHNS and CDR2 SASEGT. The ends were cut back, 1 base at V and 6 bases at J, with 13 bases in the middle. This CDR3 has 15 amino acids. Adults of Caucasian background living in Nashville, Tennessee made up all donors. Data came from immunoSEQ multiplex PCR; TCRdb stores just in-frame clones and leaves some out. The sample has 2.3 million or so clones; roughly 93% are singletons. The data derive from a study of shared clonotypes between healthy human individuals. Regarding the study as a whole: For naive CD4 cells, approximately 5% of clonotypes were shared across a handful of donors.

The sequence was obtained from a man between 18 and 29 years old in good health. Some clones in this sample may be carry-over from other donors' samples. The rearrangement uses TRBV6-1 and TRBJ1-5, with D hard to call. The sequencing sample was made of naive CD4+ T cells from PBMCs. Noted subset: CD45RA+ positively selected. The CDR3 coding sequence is TGTGCCAGCAGTGAAGGGTGGGTAGGCGGTCAGCCCCAGCATTTT. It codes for CASSEGWVGGQPQHF.